The subject of this entry is one T cell receptor (beta chain). Its antigen is unidentified. The protocol was immunoSEQ multiplex PCR, while the TCRdb copy is restricted to in-frame clones and leaves out a portion. Of fewer than 80,000 clones listed, roughly 85% are singletons. This CDR3 has 15 residues. V lost 8 bases and J 0 bases, leaving 13 bases between the germline ends. Germline V lookup: CDR1 SGHVS, CDR2 FQNEAQ. The source of the sample is a study of OX40 agonist ivuxolimab in advanced cancers. About the research overall: It was permissible to have had prior anti-PD-1, anti-PD-L1 or anti-CTLA-4 therapy, and approximately 40% had some.

Study results and caveats: What antigens the expanded peripheral T cells recognized was never established.

V is TRBV7-8 and J is TRBJ2-2, with D perhaps assigned TRBD1 or TRBD2 (5 bases each). The sequencing here drew on CD4+ or CD8+ T cells sorted from blood, taken in a trial of the OX40 agonist ivuxolimab. The receptor was derived from an adult with an advanced solid tumor such as melanoma, head and neck, liver or kidney cancer. For the CDR3, the DNA is TGTGCCAGCGTCGGGGCGGGCACGAACACCGGGGAGCTGTTTTTT. Protein product: CASVGAGTNTGELFF.